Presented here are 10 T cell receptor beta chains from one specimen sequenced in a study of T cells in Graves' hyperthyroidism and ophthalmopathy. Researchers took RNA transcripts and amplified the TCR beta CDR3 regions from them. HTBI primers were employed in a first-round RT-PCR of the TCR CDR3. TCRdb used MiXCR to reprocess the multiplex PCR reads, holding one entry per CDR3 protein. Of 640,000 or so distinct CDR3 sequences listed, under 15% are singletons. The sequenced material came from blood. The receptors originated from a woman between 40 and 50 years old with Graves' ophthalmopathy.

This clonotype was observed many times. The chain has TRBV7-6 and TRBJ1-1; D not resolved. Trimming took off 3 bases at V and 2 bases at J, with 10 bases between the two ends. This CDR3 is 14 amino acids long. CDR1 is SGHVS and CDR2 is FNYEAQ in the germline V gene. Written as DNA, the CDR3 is TGTGCCAGCAGCTTCAACCACCAAAACACTGAAGCTTTCTTT. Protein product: CASSFNHQNTEAFF.

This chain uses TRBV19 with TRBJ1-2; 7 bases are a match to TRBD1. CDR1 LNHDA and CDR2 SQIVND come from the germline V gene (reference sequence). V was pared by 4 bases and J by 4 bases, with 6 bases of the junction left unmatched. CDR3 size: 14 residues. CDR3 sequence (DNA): TGTGCCAGTAGTACCTCGGGACAGATCTATGGCTACACCTTC. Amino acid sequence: CASSTSGQIYGYTF.

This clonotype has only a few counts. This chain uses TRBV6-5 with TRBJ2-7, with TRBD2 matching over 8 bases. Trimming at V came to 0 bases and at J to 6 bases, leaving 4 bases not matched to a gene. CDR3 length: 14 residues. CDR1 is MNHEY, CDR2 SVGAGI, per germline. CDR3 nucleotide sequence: TGTGCCAGCAGTTACTCAGCGGGAGTCAGCGAGCAGTACTTC. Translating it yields CASSYSAGVSEQYF.

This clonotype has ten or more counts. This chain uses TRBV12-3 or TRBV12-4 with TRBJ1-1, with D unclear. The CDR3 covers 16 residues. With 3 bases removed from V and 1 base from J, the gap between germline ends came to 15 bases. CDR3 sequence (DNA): TGTGCCAGCAGTTTTCTATTGCGGGAAACGAACACTGAAGCTTTCTTT. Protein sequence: CASSFLLRETNTEAFF.

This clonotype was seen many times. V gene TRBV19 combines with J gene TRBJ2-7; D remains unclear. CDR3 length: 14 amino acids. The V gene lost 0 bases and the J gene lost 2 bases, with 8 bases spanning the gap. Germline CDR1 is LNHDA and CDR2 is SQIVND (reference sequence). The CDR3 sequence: CASSIDLSPYEQYF. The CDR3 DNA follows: TGTGCCAGTAGTATAGATTTAAGCCCCTACGAGCAGTACTTC.

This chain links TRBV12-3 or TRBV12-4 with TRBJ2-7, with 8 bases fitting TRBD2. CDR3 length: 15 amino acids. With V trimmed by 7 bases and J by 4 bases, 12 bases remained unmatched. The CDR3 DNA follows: TGTGCCAGCACCTCCCGGACTAGCTCAAGGTACGAGCAGTACTTC. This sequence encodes CASTSRTSSRYEQYF.

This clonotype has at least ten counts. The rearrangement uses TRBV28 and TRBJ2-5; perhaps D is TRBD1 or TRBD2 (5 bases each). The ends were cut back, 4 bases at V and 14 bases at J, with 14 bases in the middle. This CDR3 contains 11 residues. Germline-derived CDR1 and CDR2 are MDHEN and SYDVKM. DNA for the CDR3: TGTGCCAGCAGTTCGGGACGACCTCTATACTTC. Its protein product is CASSSGRPLYF. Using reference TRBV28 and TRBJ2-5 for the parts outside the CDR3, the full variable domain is DVKVTQSSRYLVKRTGEKVFLECVQDMDHENMFWYRQDPGLGLRLIYFSYDVKMKEKGDIPEGYSVSREKKERFSLILESASTNQTSMYLCASSSGRPLYFGPGTRLLVL.

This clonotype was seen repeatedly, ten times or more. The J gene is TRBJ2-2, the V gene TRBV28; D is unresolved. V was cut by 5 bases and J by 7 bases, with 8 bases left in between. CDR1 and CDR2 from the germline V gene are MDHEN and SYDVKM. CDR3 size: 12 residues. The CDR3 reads CASSISIGELFF. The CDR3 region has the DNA TGTGCCAGCAGTATTTCGATCGGGGAGCTGTTTTTT.

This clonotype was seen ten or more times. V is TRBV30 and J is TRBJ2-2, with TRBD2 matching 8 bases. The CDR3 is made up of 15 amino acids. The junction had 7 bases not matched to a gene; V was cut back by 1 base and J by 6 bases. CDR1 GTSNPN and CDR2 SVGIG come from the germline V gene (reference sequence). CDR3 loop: CAWSDPGLGSGELFF. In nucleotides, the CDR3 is TGTGCCTGGAGTGATCCGGGACTAGGATCCGGGGAGCTGTTTTTT.

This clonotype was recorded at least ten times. The CDR3 DNA is TGCGCCAGCAGCTTGGGTGTTGCTGTTGCCAAAAACATTCAGTACTTC. Translated: CASSLGVAVAKNIQYF. The rearrangement uses TRBV5-1 and TRBJ2-4; D unresolved. This CDR3 has 16 residues. The V gene lost 0 bases and the J gene lost 1 base, with 11 bases spanning the gap. From germline, CDR1 is SGHRS and CDR2 YFSETQ.